The source of this T cell receptor beta chain is a study of T cells in severe cutaneous drug reactions (dated by TCRdb to between 2018 and 2021). Looking at the study overall: Patients were recruited between the early 2010s and the late 2010s from Taiwan, Thailand and a European registry network. Enrollment was limited to patients whose SJS/TEN or DRESS diagnosis was probable or definite according to RegiSCAR criteria. Assignment of the culprit drug relied on both the Naranjo algorithm and the ALDEN drug causality algorithm. Blister fluids/cells, PBMC and other biological samples were taken from patients in the acute stage or the recovery stage. Bulk TCR sequencing was combined with single-cell sequencing, quantitative PCR validation, functional assays and transgenic mouse experiments. Libraries were prepared using iRepertoire multiplex PCR, and a comparison was cited by the authors in which similar capture of abundant clonotypes was shown across iRepertoire and 5' RACE methods with or without UMI.

Notes on this clonotype: This receptor's antigen is unknown.

For both bulk and single-cell sequencing, libraries were prepared with the iRepertoire multiplex PCR system using TCR subtype-specific primers. Multiplex PCR using primers aimed at the V, D and J gene regions produced the bulk TCR beta libraries. Each sample contributed roughly 95-550 ng of RNA as input for preparing the bulk TCR library. An Illumina MiSeq was used to sequence bulk TCR beta amplicons. The paper's data handling went like this. Sample misassignments and low-quality sequencing reads were filtered out during quality control steps. The amino acids lying between the V-gene Y[YFLI]C motif and the J-segment [FW]GXGT motif were defined as CDR3. TRBV and TRBJ gene assignments and CDR3 clonotypes followed the IMGT database. Per-sample TRBV expression was normalized to the mean of the same gene in PBMC from some 40 healthy donors. TCRdb reprocessed the reads and lists each CDR3 protein sequence as a single entry, with no DNA. It is TCRdb's table, rather than the study itself, that gives the V and J calls and clone size. The record for this sample contains tens of thousands of distinct CDR3 sequences. The top ten clones comprise 6% to 8% of the sample.

General study outcomes and caveats: TRBV12-4 usage was strongly increased in CBZ-SJS/TEN patients, averaging roughly 30% in blister cells and 4.5% to 5% in PBMC. A public TCRbeta CDR3, present at a mean of approximately 13% in all seven CBZ-SJS/TEN blister samples, was undetectable or scarce in PBMC from tolerant controls and healthy donors. According to the authors, further study is still needed to determine whether the public TCR generalizes to SJS/TEN caused by other drugs.

Taken from the germline V gene (reference sequence), the CDR1 and CDR2 loops are LGHDT and YNNKEL. The CDR3, cysteine through phenylalanine, is 17 amino acids long. This entry has no DNA. Sequenced donors were patients with carbamazepine-induced Stevens-Johnson syndrome or toxic epidermal necrolysis (CBZ-SJS/TEN). Peripheral blood repertoires were obtained from CBZ-SJS/TEN patients of Han Chinese (roughly five) and European (roughly six) origin. Next-generation sequencing was used to profile the T cell receptor repertoires of patients with drug-induced severe cutaneous adverse reactions in a search for drug-specific clonotypes. RNA was isolated either from blister cells of skin lesions or from peripheral blood mononuclear cells.

This sequence uses TRBV3-1 and TRBJ1-3. Sequenced: PBMCs. The TCR originated in a human donor with toxic epidermal necrolysis, a severe cutaneous drug reaction. This receptor carries the CDR3 CASSARAGLSSGNTIYF.